Presented here are 8 T cell receptor beta chains from one specimen sequenced in a study of identical twins. TCRdb fed the 5' RACE reads into MiXCR, producing one record per CDR3 protein. The table records approximately 890,000 distinct CDR3 sequences, around an eighth of them present only once. This same sample was also part of a study on yellow fever vaccine responses in identical twins.

The sample taken for sequencing was PBMCs. Receptor source: a woman aged 18-29 years in good health.

This rearrangement joins TRBV5-1 to TRBJ1-1, with D unresolved. V gave up 4 bases and J gave up 3 bases, with 13 bases separating them. CDR3 size: 14 residues. In germline, CDR1 is SGHRS, CDR2 YFSETQ. This CDR3 reads CASSPSLTDTEAFF. The CDR3 nucleotides are TGCGCCAGCAGCCCTTCCCTGACGGACACTGAAGCTTTCTTT.

In its sample, this clonotype was seen a few times. V is TRBV4-1 and J is TRBJ2-3; 8 positions agree with TRBD2. V lost 1 base, J lost 0 bases, and 6 bases stayed unmatched. Germline V CDR1 and CDR2: MGHRA, YSYEKL. The length of the CDR3 is 17 residues. In DNA, the CDR3 is TGCGCCAGCAGCCAAGTTTTAGCGGGACTTAGCACAGATACGCAGTATTTT. Encoded protein: CASSQVLAGLSTDTQYF.

The chain recombines TRBV2 with TRBJ2-1; 9 bases match TRBD2. Trimming cost V 10 bases and J 5 bases; bases outside gene matches: 6. This CDR3 spans 13 amino acids. Germline CDR1 SNHLY, CDR2 FYNNEI. CDR3: CATLVAGDNEQFF. CDR3 sequence (DNA): TGTGCCACCTTGGTAGCGGGGGACAATGAGCAGTTCTTC.

This chain links TRBV5-1 with TRBJ1-5; D uncertain. Germline assignment: CDR1 SGHRS and CDR2 YFSETQ. Trimming took 1 base from V and 5 from J, leaving 10 bases between them. The CDR3 loop spans 14 amino acids. The CDR3 loop reads CASSLWPEDQPQHF. CDR3 nucleotides: TGCGCCAGCAGCTTGTGGCCCGAAGATCAGCCCCAGCATTTT.

The V gene is TRBV10-3, the J gene TRBJ1-2; D call uncertain. The CDR3 length is 13 residues. Deletions cut 0 bases from V and 12 bases from J, with 14 bases between. Per germline, CDR1 ENHRY and CDR2 SYGVKD. This chain's CDR3 is CAISESTLGRDTF. The DNA of the CDR3 is TGTGCCATCAGTGAGTCGACTCTGGGGAGAGACACCTTC.

This chain links TRBV4-1 with TRBJ2-3; perhaps TRBD1 as D (5 bases). Germline V gene data show CDR1 as MGHRA and CDR2 as YSYEKL. Trimming cost V 4 bases and J 1 base, with 12 bases left between them. CDR3 length: 15 amino acids. The CDR3 sequence: CASSPEFRGTDTQYF. The CDR3 region has the DNA TGCGCCAGCAGCCCGGAATTCAGGGGCACAGATACGCAGTATTTT.

The chain links TRBV12-3 or TRBV12-4 to TRBJ1-5; TRBD1 aligns across 8 bases. The V segment lost 2 bases and the J segment 2 bases; nucleotides outside the gene matches: 2. CDR3 length: 15 amino acids. In nucleotides, the CDR3 is TGTGCCAGCAGTTTACGGGGACAGGGCAATCAGCCCCAGCATTTT. This sequence encodes CASSLRGQGNQPQHF.

V gene TRBV12-3 or TRBV12-4 combines with J gene TRBJ1-1; D remains unclear. The CDR3 covers 17 residues. V dropped 5 bases and J dropped 3 bases, with 22 bases sitting between them. DNA for the CDR3: TGTGCCAGCAGTCCTTTGCTGTCCGACTCGAAGCACACTGAAGCTTTCTTT. This translates into CASSPLLSDSKHTEAFF.